Each of the 23 T cell receptor beta chains below was sequenced from the same sample in a study of T cell repertoires and HLA-DP antigens. Their cognate antigens are unknown. The method was immunoSEQ multiplex PCR; TCRdb's version includes in-frame clones alone and lacks a portion of them. The data show 65,000 to 95,000 clones, around three quarters seen once. The sequenced sample was CD4+ T cells from PBMCs. These TCRs come from a man in his sixties in good health and CMV-seronegative.

The chain joins TRBV6-5 to TRBJ2-5; D is possibly TRBD1 (5 bases). The V gene lost 2 bases and the J gene lost 3 bases, with 10 bases spanning the gap. CDR3 size: 14 residues. Germline assignment: CDR1 MNHEY and CDR2 SVGAGI. This CDR3 reads CASSYQGVEETQYF. For the CDR3, the DNA is TGTGCCAGCAGTTACCAGGGTGTGGAAGAGACCCAGTACTTC.

This chain links TRBV7-2 with TRBJ2-1; maybe TRBD2 (6 bases). The CDR3 length is 12 residues. Trimming stripped 5 bases from V and 9 bases from J, with 11 bases between. CDR1 is SGHTA, CDR2 FQGNSA, per germline. The CDR3 region is CASSRTRGEQFF. The CDR3 DNA reads TGTGCCAGCAGCAGGACGCGGGGTGAGCAGTTCTTC.

This clone was observed at least ten times. The chain employs TRBV12-5 and TRBJ2-1; 9 nucleotides line up with TRBD2. This CDR3 comprises 16 residues. V shed 1 base and J 7 bases; nucleotides not matched to a gene: 8. The V gene's germline CDR1 is LGHNT and CDR2 FRNRAP. CDR3 sequence reads: CASGLGRLAGKNEQFF. The CDR3, as DNA: TGTGCTAGTGGTTTGGGTCGGCTAGCGGGAAAAAATGAGCAGTTCTTC.

The CDR3, as DNA: TGTGCCTGGAGTGTACGTCAGAACTATGGCTACACCTTC. It yields the protein CAWSVRQNYGYTF. This chain links TRBV30 with TRBJ1-2; D gene unclear. Germline lookup yields CDR1 GTSNPN and CDR2 SVGIG (reference sequence). This CDR3 has 13 amino acids. V lost 0 bases to trimming and J lost 2 bases, with 7 bases between them.

The chain couples TRBV18 to TRBJ1-4; 7 nucleotides match TRBD1. The junction had 22 bases not matched to a gene; V was cut back by 6 bases and J by 3 bases. CDR3 length: 20 residues. The germline CDR1 and CDR2 sequences are KGHSH and LQKENI. The CDR3 spells CASSPAPLTGRVSANEKLFF. CDR3 nucleotides: TGTGCCAGCTCTCCCGCCCCCCTGACAGGGCGGGTGTCGGCTAATGAAAAACTGTTTTTT. Combining the CDR3 with reference TRBV18 and TRBJ1-4 gives the whole variable domain NAGVMQNPRHLVRRRGQEARLRCSPMKGHSHVYWYRQLPEEGLKFMVYLQKENIIDESGMPKERFSAEFPKEGPSILRIQQVVRGDSAAYFCASSPAPLTGRVSANEKLFFGSGTQLSVL.

The chain uses TRBV6-6 and TRBJ2-5, with 8 bases fitting TRBD2. V lost 11 bases, J lost 4 bases, and 15 bases stayed unmatched. CDR3 length: 15 amino acids. Germline V gene data show CDR1 as MNHNY and CDR2 as SVGAGI (reference sequence). CDR3 loop: CARGGAGVARETQYF. For the CDR3, the DNA is TGTGCCCGGGGGGGGGCGGGAGTTGCACGAGAGACCCAGTACTTC.

The genes are TRBV28 and TRBJ2-2; 9 bases are a match to TRBD1. Germline CDR1 reads MDHEN; CDR2 reads SYDVKM. The V and J ends lost 5 bases and 1 base, in that order; junction bases with no gene match: 5. There are 16 residues in the CDR3. As DNA, the CDR3 is TGTGCCAGCAGTCTACAGGGGGCTTGGAACACCGGGGAGCTGTTTTTT. Translated, it gives CASSLQGAWNTGELFF.

The genes are TRBV7-9 and TRBJ2-3, with D tentatively TRBD1 or TRBD2 (5 bases each). The CDR3 runs 15 residues. V lost 3 bases and J lost 0, with 10 bases in between. In germline, CDR1 is SEHNR, CDR2 FQNEAQ (reference sequence). This CDR3 is CASSLRGQSTDTQYF. CDR3 coding DNA: TGTGCCAGCAGCTTGAGGGGCCAGAGCACAGATACGCAGTATTTT.

This chain links TRBV5-4 with TRBJ2-5, with a tentative D call TRBD2 (6 bases). In germline, CDR1 is SGHNT, CDR2 YYREEE (reference sequence). V lost 0 bases to trimming and J lost 4 bases, with 10 bases between them. There are 14 residues in the CDR3. The CDR3 coding sequence is TGTGCCAGCAGCTTGGGGGGGGTCCCAGAGACCCAGTACTTC. This sequence encodes CASSLGGVPETQYF.

J is TRBJ2-3 and V is TRBV5-4, with 8 bases lining up with TRBD2. J lost 4 bases, V lost 4 bases, and 11 bases had no gene match. In germline, CDR1 is SGHNT, CDR2 YYREEE (reference sequence). The CDR3 length is 16 residues. CDR3 DNA: TGTGCCAGCAGCCGGGGGGACGGGAGGGCCTCAGATACGCAGTATTTT. Amino acid sequence: CASSRGDGRASDTQYF.

The CDR3 region has the DNA TGTGCCAGTAGTTCCAGAGATACGCAGTATTTT. Residues: CASSSRDTQYF. The chain couples TRBV19 to TRBJ2-3; D call uncertain. The CDR3 is made up of 11 amino acids. Trimming took off 5 bases at V and 5 bases at J, with 5 bases between the two ends. Germline CDR1 LNHDA, CDR2 SQIVND (reference sequence).

This clone was seen only a few times. The chain joins TRBV4-1 to TRBJ2-7; D perhaps matches TRBD1 (6 bases). The CDR3 extends over 15 amino acids. The V end lost 1 base, the J end lost 2 bases, and 12 bases lay between the germline ends. Germline lookup yields CDR1 MGHRA and CDR2 YSYEKL. The CDR3 loop reads CASSQGSGQTYEQYV. CDR3 sequence (DNA): TGCGCCAGCAGCCAAGGGAGCGGACAGACCTACGAGCAGTACGTC.

This chain joins TRBV7-9 and TRBJ2-1, with 11 bases that match TRBD2. This CDR3 region has 18 residues. In germline, CDR1 is SEHNR, CDR2 FQNEAQ (reference sequence). Trimming took 5 bases from V and 5 from J; bases not matched to a gene: 14. CDR3 amino acids: CASSPIRLAGFPHNEQFF. CDR3 nucleotide sequence: TGTGCCAGCAGCCCCATTCGACTAGCGGGATTTCCCCACAATGAGCAGTTCTTC. The full variable domain, with the rest looked up from reference TRBV7-9 and TRBJ2-1, is DTGVSQNPRHKITKRGQNVTFRCDPISEHNRLYWYRQTLGQGPEFLTYFQNEAQLEKSRLLSDRFSAERPKGSFSTLEIQRTEQGDSAMYLCASSPIRLAGFPHNEQFFGPGTRLTVL.

The chain recombines TRBV14 with TRBJ2-3; TRBD2 matches at 10 bases. This CDR3 has 15 amino acids. The V segment lost 4 bases and the J segment 4 bases; nucleotides outside the gene matches: 5. Germline CDR1 is SGHDN and CDR2 is FVKESK. The CDR3 here is CASSPASGSADTQYF. As DNA, the CDR3 is TGTGCCAGCAGCCCTGCTAGCGGGAGCGCAGATACGCAGTATTTT.

This clone was seen only once. The chain combines TRBV7-6 with TRBJ2-1, with a tentative D call TRBD2 (5 bases). CDR3 length: 14 amino acids. Germline V gene lookup returns CDR1 SGHVS and CDR2 FNYEAQ. V lost 1 base and J lost 4, with 8 bases in between. CDR3 DNA: TGTGCCAGCAGCTTAGGGACTGCTTACAATGAGCAGTTCTTC. Translated, it gives CASSLGTAYNEQFF.

This clone was seen a few times. This sequence joins TRBV27 and TRBJ2-1; 9 bases are a match to TRBD2. Germline V CDR1 and CDR2: MNHEY, SMNVEV (reference sequence). The CDR3 consists of 21 residues. V lost 2 bases and J lost 0; bases outside the gene matches: 17. CDR3 region: CASSLGLSQLRAGGSYNEQFF. For the CDR3, the DNA is TGTGCCAGCAGTTTAGGGTTGTCTCAGCTCCGAGCGGGAGGCTCCTACAATGAGCAGTTCTTC.

This clone occurred once. The genes are TRBV19 and TRBJ1-2, with D unresolved. Per the germline V gene, CDR1 is LNHDA and CDR2 is SQIVND (reference sequence). Trimming shortened V by 1 base and J by 8 bases, and 11 bases separated the two germline ends. The CDR3 is made up of 13 amino acids. The CDR3 region is CASSIGVDGGYTF. The CDR3 nucleotides read TGTGCCAGTAGTATAGGCGTGGACGGGGGCTACACCTTC.

The chain joins TRBV10-2 to TRBJ2-7; D possibly corresponds to TRBD2 (5 bases). Deletions cut 6 bases from V and 7 bases from J, with 19 bases between. The CDR3 is made up of 14 amino acids. Germline-derived CDR1 and CDR2 are WSHSY and SAAADI. The CDR3 DNA follows: TGCGCCAGCAGCGCCTCGGGGAAACCAAGGGAGCAGTACTTC. Amino acids: CASSASGKPREQYF.

This clone was seen only a few times. V usage is TRBV11-3 and J usage is TRBJ1-1; a possible D gene is TRBD1 (6 bases). Germline-derived CDR1 and CDR2 are SGHNT and YENEEA. V lost 1 base and J 1 base, leaving 16 bases between the germline ends. This CDR3 region has 17 residues. In DNA form, the CDR3 reads TGTGCCAGCAGCTTAGCCCCACCACAGGGCGAGAACACTGAAGCTTTCTTT. Translating it yields CASSLAPPQGENTEAFF.

The chain carries TRBV6-5 and TRBJ1-5, with D uncertain. Trimming left V 6 bases short and J 2 bases short, with 8 bases between. CDR1 MNHEY and CDR2 SVGAGI come from the germline V gene. This CDR3 comprises 13 residues. CDR3 DNA: TGTGCCAGCAGACCCGGGGGCAATCAGCCCCAGCATTTT. It yields the protein CASRPGGNQPQHF.

The chain employs TRBV27 and TRBJ1-2, with 12 bases identical to TRBD1. This CDR3 has 14 residues. The V segment lost 7 bases and the J segment 4 bases; nucleotides outside the gene matches: 4. CDR1 is MNHEY and CDR2 is SMNVEV in the germline V gene (reference sequence). CDR3 region: CASKPGQGAYGYTF. The CDR3 DNA reads TGTGCCAGCAAGCCGGGACAGGGGGCCTATGGCTACACCTTC.

The chain joins TRBV5-6 to TRBJ1-3; TRBD1 agrees at 8 bases. With V trimmed by 6 bases and J by 2 bases, 4 bases remained unmatched. The CDR3 has 14 amino acids. Germline V lookup: CDR1 SGHDT, CDR2 YYEEEE. For the CDR3, the DNA is TGTGCCAGCAATGACAGGGGTGCTGGAAACACCATATATTTT. It is translated as CASNDRGAGNTIYF.

The chain links TRBV29-1 to TRBJ2-2; D gene uncertain. This CDR3 is 14 amino acids long. Germline CDR1 reads SQVTM; CDR2 reads ANQGSEA. V was clipped by 0 bases and J by 1 base, with 6 bases between them. Here the CDR3 reads CSVEDRRNTGELFF. CDR3 DNA: TGCAGCGTTGAAGATAGGAGGAACACCGGGGAGCTGTTTTTT.